Reported below is one TCR beta chain. Its antigen is unidentified. Other nucleotide sequences in the sample specify the same CDR3. Cells sorted by CD45RO/CCR7/CD25/CD127/CD95/CD27 comprised CD4+ naive, central memory, regulatory and stem cell-like memory cells. V dropped 1 base and J dropped 5 bases, with 11 bases sitting between them. Germline lookup yields CDR1 SEHNR and CDR2 FQNEAQ (reference sequence). This CDR3 region has 14 residues. The data were taken from a study of beta chain features in type 1 diabetes. Every isolated RNA sample was fully reverse transcribed, so sequencing captured expressed TCRB transcripts. The average output of naive, central memory and regulatory T cell samples was a few million reads. Clones were sequenced by immunoSEQ multiplex PCR, and TCRdb holds only the in-frame ones, with some missing. This table holds about 620,000 clones, about a sixth found once. Broader study findings: Naive, central memory and regulatory TCRB repertoires appeared more similar among patients than healthy donors.

This clonotype originated in a man aged 18 to 30 in good health. Sequenced material: naive CD4+ T cells from blood. The V gene is TRBV7-9, the J gene TRBJ2-5; D uncertain. This CDR3 reads CASSLVGSGETQYF. The DNA of the CDR3 is TGTGCCAGCAGCTTAGTGGGGTCTGGGGAGACCCAGTACTTC.